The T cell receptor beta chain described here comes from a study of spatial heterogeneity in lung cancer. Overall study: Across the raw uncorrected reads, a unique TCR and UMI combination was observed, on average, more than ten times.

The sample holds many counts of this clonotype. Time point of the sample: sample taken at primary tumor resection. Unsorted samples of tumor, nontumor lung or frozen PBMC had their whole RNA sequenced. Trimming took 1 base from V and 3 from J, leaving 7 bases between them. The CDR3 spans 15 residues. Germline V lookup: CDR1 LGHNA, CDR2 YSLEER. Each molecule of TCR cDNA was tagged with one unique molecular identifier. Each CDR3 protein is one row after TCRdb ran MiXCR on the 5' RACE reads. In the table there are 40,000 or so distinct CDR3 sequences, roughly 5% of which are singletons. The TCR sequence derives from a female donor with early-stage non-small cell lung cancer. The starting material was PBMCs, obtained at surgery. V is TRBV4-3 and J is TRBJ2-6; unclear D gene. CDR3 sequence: CASSQVGNGANVLTF. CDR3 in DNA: TGCGCCAGCAGCCAAGTAGGAAATGGGGCCAACGTCCTGACTTTC.